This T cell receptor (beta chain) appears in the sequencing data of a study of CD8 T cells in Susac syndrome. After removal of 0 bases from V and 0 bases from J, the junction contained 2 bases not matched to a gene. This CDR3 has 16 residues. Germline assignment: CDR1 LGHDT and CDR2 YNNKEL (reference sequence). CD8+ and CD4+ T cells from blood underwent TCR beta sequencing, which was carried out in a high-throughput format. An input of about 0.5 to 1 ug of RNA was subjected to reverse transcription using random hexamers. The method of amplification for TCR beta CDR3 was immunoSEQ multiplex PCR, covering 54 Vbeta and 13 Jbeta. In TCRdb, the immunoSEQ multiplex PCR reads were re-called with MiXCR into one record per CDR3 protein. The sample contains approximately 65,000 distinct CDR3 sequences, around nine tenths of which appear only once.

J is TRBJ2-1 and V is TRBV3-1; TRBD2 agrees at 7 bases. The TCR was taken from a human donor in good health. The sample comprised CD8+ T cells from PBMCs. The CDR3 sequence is CASSQDTGGSYNEQFF. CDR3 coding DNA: TGTGCCAGCAGCCAAGATACGGGGGGCTCCTACAATGAGCAGTTCTTC.